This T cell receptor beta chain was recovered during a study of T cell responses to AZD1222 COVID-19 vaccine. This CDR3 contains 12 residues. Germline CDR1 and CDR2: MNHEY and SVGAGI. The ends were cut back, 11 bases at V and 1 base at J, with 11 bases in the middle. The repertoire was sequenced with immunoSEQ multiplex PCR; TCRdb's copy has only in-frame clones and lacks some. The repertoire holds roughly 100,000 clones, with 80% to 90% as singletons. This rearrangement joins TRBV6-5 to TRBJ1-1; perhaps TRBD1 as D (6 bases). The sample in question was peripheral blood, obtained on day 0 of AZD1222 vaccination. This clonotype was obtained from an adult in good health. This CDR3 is CAAHRENTEAFF. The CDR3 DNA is TGTGCCGCCCACAGGGAGAACACTGAAGCTTTCTTT.